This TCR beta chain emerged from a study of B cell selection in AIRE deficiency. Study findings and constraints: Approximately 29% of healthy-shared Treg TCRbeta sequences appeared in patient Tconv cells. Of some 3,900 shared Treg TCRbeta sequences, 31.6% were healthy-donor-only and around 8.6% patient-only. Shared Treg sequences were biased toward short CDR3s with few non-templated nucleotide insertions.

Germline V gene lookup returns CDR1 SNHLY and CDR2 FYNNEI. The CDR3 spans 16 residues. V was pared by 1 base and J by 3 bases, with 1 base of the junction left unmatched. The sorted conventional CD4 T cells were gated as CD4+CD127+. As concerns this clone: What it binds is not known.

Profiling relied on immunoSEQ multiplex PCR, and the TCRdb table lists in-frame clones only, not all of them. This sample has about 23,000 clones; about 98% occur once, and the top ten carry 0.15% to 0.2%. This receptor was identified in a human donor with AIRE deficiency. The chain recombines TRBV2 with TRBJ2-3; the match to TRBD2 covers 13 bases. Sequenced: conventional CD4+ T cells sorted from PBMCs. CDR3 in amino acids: CASSEGLAGGTDTQYF. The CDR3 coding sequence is TGTGCCAGCAGTGAAGGACTAGCGGGAGGTACAGATACGCAGTATTTT.